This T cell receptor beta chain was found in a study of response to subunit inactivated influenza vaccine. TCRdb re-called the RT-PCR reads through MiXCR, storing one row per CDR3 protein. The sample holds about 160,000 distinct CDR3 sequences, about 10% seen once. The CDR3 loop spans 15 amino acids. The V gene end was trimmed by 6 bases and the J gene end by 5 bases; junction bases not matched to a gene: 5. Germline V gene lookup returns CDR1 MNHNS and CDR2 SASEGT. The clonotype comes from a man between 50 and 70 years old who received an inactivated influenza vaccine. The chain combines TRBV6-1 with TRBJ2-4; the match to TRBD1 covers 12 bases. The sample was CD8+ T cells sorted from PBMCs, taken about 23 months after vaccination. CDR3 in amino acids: CASSPGQGAENIQYF. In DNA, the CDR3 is TGTGCCAGCAGCCCGGGACAGGGGGCTGAAAACATTCAGTACTTC.